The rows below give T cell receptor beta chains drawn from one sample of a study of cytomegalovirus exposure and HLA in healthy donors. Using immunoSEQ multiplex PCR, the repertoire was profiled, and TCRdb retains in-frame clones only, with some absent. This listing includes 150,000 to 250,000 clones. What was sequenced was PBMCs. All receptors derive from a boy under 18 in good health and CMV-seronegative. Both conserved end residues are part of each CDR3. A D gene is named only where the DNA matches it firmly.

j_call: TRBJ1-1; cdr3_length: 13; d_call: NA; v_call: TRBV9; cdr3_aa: CASSLRRESEAFF; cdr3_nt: TGTGCCAGCAGCCTCCGACGGGAGTCTGAAGCTTTCTTT
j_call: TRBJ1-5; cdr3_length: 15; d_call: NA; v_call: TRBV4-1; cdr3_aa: CASSQVRLHNQPQHF; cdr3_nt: TGCGCCAGCAGCCAAGTGCGTCTGCACAATCAGCCCCAGCATTTT
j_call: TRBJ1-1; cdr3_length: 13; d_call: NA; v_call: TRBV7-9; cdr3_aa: CASSIQENTEAFF; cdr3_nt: TGTGCCAGCAGCATACAGGAGAACACTGAAGCTTTCTTT
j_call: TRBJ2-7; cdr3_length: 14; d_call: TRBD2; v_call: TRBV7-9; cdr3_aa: CASSYSGEDYEQYF; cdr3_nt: TGTGCCAGCAGCTACAGCGGGGAGGACTACGAGCAGTACTTC
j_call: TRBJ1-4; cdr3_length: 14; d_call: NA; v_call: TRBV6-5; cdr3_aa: CASSEGGRGGKLFF; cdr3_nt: TGTGCCAGCAGCGAGGGCGGAAGAGGGGGAAAACTGTTTTTT
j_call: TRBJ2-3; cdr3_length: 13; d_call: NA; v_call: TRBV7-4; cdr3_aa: CASSLGRTDTQYF; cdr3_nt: TGTGCCAGCAGCTTAGGGCGCACAGATACGCAGTATTTT
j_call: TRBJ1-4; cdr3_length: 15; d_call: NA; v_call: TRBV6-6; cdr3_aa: CASSYSGSQNEKLFF; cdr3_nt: TGTGCCAGCAGTTACTCGGGCAGCCAGAATGAAAAACTGTTTTTT
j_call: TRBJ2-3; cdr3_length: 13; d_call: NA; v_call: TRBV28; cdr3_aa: CATRGAGTDTQYF; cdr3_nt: TGTGCCACCCGCGGGGCTGGCACAGATACGCAGTATTTT
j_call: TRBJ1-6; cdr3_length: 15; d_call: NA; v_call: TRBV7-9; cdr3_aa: CASSLTGTPNSPLHF; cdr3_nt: TGTGCCAGCAGCTTAACCGGGACACCAAATTCACCCCTCCACTTT
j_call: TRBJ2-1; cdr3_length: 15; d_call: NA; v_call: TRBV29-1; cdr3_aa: CSVDGIGVSYNEQFF; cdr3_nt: TGCAGCGTTGATGGGATAGGGGTCTCCTACAATGAGCAGTTCTTC
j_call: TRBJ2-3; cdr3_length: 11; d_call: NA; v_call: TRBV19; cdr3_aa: CASSIGQTQYF; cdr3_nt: TGTGCCAGTAGTATTGGGCAGACGCAGTATTTT
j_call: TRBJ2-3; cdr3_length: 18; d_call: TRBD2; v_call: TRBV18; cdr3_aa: CASSPSLGGGAGPDTQYF; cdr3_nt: TGTGCCAGCTCACCCTCCCTCGGCGGGGGGGCCGGCCCAGATACGCAGTATTTT
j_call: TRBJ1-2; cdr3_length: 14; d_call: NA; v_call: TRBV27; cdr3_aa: CASSLNQGRYGYTF; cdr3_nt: TGTGCCAGCAGTTTAAACCAGGGCCGCTATGGCTACACCTTC
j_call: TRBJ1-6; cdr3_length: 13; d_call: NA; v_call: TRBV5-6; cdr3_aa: CASSLAGNSPLHF; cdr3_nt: TGTGCCAGCAGCTTGGCCGGGAATTCACCCCTCCACTTT
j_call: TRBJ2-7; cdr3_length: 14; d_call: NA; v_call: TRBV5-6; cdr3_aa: CASSSGTPSYEQYF; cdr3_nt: TGTGCCAGCAGCTCCGGGACACCCTCCTACGAGCAGTACTTC
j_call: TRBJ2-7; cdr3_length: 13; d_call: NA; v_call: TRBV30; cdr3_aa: CAWSPDSSYEQYF; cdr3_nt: TGTGCCTGGAGTCCCGACAGTTCCTACGAGCAGTACTTC
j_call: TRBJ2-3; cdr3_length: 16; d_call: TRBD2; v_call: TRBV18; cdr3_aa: CASSPRSGGYTDTQYF; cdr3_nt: TGTGCCAGCTCACCTAGGAGCGGGGGTTACACAGATACGCAGTATTTT
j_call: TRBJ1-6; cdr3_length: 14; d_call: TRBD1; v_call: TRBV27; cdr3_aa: CASSMGQSNSPLHF; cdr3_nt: TGTGCCAGCAGTATGGGACAGTCGAATTCACCCCTCCACTTT
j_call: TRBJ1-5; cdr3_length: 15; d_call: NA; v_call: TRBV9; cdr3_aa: CASSLGGGGNQPQHF; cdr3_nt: TGTGCCAGCAGCCTCGGGGGGGGCGGCAATCAGCCCCAGCATTTT
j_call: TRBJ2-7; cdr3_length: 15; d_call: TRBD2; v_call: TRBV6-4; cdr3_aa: CASSDGLADLQEQYF; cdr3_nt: TGTGCCAGCAGTGACGGACTAGCGGACCTACAAGAGCAGTACTTC
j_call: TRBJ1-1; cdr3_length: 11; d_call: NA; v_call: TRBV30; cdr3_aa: CAWSLNTEAFF; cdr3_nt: TGTGCCTGGAGCTTGAACACTGAAGCTTTCTTT
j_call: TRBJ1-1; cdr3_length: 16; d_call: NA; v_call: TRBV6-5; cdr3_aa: CASSYSFGRANTEAFF; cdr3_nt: TGTGCCAGCAGTTACTCGTTTGGCAGGGCGAACACTGAAGCTTTCTTT
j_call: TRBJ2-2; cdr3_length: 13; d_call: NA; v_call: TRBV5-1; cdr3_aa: CASSPTGFGELFF; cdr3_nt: TGCGCCAGCAGCCCCACAGGGTTCGGGGAGCTGTTTTTT
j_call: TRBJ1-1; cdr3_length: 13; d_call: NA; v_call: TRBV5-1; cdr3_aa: CASARVTGTEAFF; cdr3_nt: TGCGCCAGCGCGAGGGTCACGGGGACTGAAGCTTTCTTT
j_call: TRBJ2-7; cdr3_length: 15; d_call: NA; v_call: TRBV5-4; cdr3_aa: CASSLEARTVREQYF; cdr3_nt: TGTGCCAGCAGCTTGGAGGCTAGAACCGTTCGGGAGCAGTACTTC
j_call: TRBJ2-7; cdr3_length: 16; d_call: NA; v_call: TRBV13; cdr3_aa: CASSLEMPSGAYEQYF; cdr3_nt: TGTGCCAGCAGCTTAGAGATGCCGTCGGGGGCCTACGAGCAGTACTTC
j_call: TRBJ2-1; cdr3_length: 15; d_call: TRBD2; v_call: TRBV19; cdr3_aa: CASAAFSRGGPEQFF; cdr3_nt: TGTGCCAGTGCCGCCTTTAGCCGGGGGGGGCCTGAACAGTTCTTC
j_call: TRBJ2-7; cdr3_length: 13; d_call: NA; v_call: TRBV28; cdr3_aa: CASAPSGNYEQYF; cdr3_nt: TGTGCCAGCGCCCCGTCGGGGAACTACGAGCAGTACTTC
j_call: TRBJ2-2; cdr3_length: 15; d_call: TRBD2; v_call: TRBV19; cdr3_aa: CASSTLAGVAGELFF; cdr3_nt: TGTGCCAGTAGTACCCTAGCGGGGGTTGCCGGGGAGCTGTTTTTT
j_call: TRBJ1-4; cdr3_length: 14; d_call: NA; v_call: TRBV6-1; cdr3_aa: CASMQRATNEKLFF; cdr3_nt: TGTGCCAGCATGCAGAGGGCAACTAATGAAAAACTGTTTTTT
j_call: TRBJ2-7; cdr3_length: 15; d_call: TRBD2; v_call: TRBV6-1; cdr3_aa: CASSDLSGGSYEQYF; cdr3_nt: TGTGCCAGCAGTGACCTTAGCGGGGGGTCCTACGAGCAGTACTTC
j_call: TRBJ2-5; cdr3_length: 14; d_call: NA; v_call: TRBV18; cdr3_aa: CASSPGREGQTQYF; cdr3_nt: TGTGCCAGCTCACCGGGCAGGGAAGGACAGACCCAGTACTTC
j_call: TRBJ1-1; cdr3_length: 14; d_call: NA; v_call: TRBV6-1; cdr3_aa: CASSESGGNTEAFF; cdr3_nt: TGTGCCAGCAGTGAATCCGGGGGAAACACTGAAGCTTTCTTT
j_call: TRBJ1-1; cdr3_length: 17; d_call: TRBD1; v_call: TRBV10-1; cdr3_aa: CASSDWTGTEENTEAFF; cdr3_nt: TGCGCCAGCAGTGACTGGACCGGGACAGAAGAGAACACTGAAGCTTTCTTT
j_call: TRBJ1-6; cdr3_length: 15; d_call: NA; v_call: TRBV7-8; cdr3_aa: CASSLEAGANSPLHF; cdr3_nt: TGTGCCAGCAGCTTAGAAGCAGGGGCTAATTCACCCCTCCACTTT
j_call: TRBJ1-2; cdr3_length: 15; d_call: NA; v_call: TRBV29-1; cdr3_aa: CSVELAGRRDYGYTF; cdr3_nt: TGCAGCGTTGAATTGGCGGGGCGAAGGGACTATGGCTACACCTTC
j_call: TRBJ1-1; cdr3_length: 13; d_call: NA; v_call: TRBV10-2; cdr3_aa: CASRRGEVTEAFF; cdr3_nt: TGCGCCAGCAGGCGGGGGGAGGTCACTGAAGCTTTCTTT
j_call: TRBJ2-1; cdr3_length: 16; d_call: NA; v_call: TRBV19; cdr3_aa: CASPIKESERFNEQFF; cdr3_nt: TGTGCCAGCCCTATCAAGGAATCGGAGAGGTTTAATGAGCAGTTCTTC
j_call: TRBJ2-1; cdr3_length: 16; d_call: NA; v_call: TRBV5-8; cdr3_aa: CASSLVRASSYNEQFF; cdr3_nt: TGTGCCAGCAGCTTGGTCAGGGCTAGCTCCTACAATGAGCAGTTCTTC
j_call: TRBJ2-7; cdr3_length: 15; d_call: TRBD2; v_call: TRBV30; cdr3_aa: CAWNPKRGPYHEQYF; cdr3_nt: TGTGCCTGGAACCCTAAGCGGGGGCCATACCACGAGCAGTACTTC
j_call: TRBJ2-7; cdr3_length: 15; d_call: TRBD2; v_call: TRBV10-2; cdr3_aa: CASARLAGGLHEQYF; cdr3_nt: TGCGCCAGCGCTAGACTAGCGGGGGGGCTCCACGAGCAGTACTTC
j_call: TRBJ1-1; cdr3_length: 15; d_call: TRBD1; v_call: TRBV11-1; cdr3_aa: CASSHRTGTETEAFF; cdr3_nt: TGTGCCAGCAGCCACCGGACAGGGACCGAGACTGAAGCTTTCTTT
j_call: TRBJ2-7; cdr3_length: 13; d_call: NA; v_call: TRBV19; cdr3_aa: CASSPGETYEQYF; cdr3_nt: TGTGCCAGTAGTCCCGGGGAGACCTACGAGCAGTACTTC
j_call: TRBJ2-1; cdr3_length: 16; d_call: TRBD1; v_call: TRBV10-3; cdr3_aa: CAISEGGQGIIYEQFF; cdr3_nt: TGTGCCATCAGTGAAGGGGGCCAGGGGATTATCTATGAGCAGTTCTTC
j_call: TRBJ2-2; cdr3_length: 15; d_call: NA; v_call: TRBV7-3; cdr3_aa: CASSLMSANTGELFF; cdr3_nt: TGTGCCAGCAGCTTAATGTCGGCGAACACCGGGGAGCTGTTTTTT
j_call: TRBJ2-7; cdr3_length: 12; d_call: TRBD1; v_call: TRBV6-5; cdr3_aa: CASRNRGGEQYF; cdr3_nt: TGTGCCAGCAGAAACAGGGGCGGCGAGCAGTACTTC
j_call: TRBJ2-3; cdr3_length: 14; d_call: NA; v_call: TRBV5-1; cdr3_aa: CASSPGVGKDTQYF; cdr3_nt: TGCGCCAGCAGCCCAGGGGTAGGGAAAGATACGCAGTATTTT
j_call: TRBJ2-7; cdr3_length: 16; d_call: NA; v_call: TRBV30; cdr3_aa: CAWSQPGLRSSYEQYF; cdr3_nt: TGTGCCTGGAGCCAACCGGGACTTCGGAGCTCCTACGAGCAGTACTTC
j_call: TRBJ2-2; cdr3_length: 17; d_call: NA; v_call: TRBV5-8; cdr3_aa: CASSPGTALANTGELFF; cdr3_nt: TGTGCCAGCAGCCCGGGGACTGCCTTAGCGAACACCGGGGAGCTGTTTTTT
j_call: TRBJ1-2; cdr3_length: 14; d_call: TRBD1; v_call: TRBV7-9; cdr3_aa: CASSPGGTGFGYTF; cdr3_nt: TGTGCCAGCAGCCCCGGCGGGACAGGGTTTGGCTACACCTTC
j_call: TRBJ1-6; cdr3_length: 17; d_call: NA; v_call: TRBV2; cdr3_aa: CASSERGIGSYNSPLHF; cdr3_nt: TGTGCCAGCAGTGAAAGAGGGATAGGCTCCTATAATTCACCCCTCCACTTT
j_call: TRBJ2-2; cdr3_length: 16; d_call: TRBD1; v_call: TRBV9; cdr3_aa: CASSVRDRGSTGELFF; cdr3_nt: TGTGCCAGCAGCGTACGGGACAGGGGATCAACCGGGGAGCTGTTTTTT
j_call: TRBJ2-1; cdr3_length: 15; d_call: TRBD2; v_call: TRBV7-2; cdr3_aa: CASSLAGGAYNEQFF; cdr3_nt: TGTGCCAGCAGCTTAGCTGGGGGGGCCTACAATGAGCAGTTCTTC
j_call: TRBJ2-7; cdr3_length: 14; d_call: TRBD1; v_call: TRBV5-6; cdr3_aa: CASSLGQGPYEQYF; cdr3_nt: TGTGCCAGCAGCTTGGGACAGGGGCCTTACGAGCAGTACTTC